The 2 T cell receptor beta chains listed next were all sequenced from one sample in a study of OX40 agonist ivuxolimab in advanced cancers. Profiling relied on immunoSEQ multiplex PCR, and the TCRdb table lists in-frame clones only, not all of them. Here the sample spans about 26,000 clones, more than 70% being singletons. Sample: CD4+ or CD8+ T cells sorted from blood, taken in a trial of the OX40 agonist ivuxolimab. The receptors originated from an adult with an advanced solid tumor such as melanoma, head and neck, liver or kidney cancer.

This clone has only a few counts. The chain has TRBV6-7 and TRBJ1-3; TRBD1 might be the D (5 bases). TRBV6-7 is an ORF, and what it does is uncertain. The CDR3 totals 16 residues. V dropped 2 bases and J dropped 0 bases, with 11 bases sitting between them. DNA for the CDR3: TGTGCCAGCAGTTACGGGGGATTTCTCTCTGGAAACACCATATATTTT. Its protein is CASSYGGFLSGNTIYF.

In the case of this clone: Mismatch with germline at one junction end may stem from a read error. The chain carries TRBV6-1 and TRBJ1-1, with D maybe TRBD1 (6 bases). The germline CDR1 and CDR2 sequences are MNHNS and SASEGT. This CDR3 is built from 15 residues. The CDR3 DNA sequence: TGTGCCAGCAGGACCGCCGGGACACTGAACGCTGAAGCTTTCTTT. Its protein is CASRTAGTLNAEAFF.